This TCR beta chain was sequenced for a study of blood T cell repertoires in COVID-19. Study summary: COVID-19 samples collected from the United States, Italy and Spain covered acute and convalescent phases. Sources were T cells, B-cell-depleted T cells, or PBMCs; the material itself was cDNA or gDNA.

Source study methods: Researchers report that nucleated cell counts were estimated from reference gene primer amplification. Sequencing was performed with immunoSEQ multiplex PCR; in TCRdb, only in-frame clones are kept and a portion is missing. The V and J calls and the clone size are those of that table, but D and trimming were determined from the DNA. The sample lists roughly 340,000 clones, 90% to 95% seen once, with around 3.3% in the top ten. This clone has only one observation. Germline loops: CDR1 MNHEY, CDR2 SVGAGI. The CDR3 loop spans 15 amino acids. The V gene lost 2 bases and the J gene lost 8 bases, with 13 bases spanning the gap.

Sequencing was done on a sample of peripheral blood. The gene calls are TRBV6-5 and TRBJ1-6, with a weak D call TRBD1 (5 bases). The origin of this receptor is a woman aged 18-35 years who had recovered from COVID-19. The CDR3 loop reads CASSYRGPRDSPLHF. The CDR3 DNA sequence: TGTGCCAGCAGTTACAGGGGCCCCAGGGATTCACCCCTCCACTTT.